This TCR beta chain was retrieved from a study of graft-versus-host responses after intestinal transplantation. Looking at the study overall: Grafts that recipients had were multivisceral, liver-intestinal, or isolated intestinal transplants.

TCRdb's table, derived via immunoSEQ multiplex PCR, lists solely in-frame clones and lacks some. The sample consists of 88,000 or so clones, 90% of them appearing once. In the case of this clone: The antigen is not known.

The clonotype originates from a human donor who received an intestinal transplant. The sample in question was unstimulated CD4+ T cells sorted from spleen or lymph node cells, obtained before intestinal transplant.

The CDR3 region has the DNA TGTGCCAGCAGCCTGCGGGGGGGCGGTGAGACCCAGTACTTC. Translated, it gives CASSLRGGGETQYF. V gene TRBV9 combines with J gene TRBJ2-5, with 9 nucleotides matching TRBD2. Germline V gene lookup returns CDR1 SGDLS and CDR2 YYNGEE. The CDR3 spans 14 residues. The ends lost 4 bases at V and 5 bases at J; junction bases unmatched: 6.